The 9 T cell receptor beta chains below all came from one sample that was sequenced in a study of shared clonotypes between healthy human individuals. Profiling relied on immunoSEQ multiplex PCR, and the TCRdb table lists in-frame clones only, not all of them. The sample has about 600,000 clones; almost 97% are singletons. Sequenced material: naive CD4+ T cells sorted from blood. The subset denotes: CD45RA+ positively selected. The receptor set was obtained from a woman in her twenties or thirties in good health.

The chain recombines TRBV7-8 with TRBJ2-1; no clear D. V was clipped by 3 bases and J by 2 bases, with 11 bases between them. This CDR3 region has 15 residues. CDR1 and CDR2 (germline): SGHVS, FQNEAQ. The CDR3 sequence: CASSFRWGTYNEQFF. The CDR3 region has the DNA TGTGCCAGCAGCTTCAGGTGGGGAACCTACAATGAGCAGTTCTTC.

Comment on this clone: The sample carries other DNA sequences with the same CDR3. V is TRBV19 and J is TRBJ2-7, with TRBD1 matching over 12 bases. J gave up 4 bases and V 5 bases, and 6 bases lay outside the gene matches. This CDR3 is built from 15 residues. In germline, CDR1 is LNHDA, CDR2 SQIVND (reference sequence). CDR3 nucleotide sequence: TGTGCCAGTAGTGCCCCGGGACAGGGGGCATACGAGCAGTACTTC. The encoded protein is CASSAPGQGAYEQYF.

The chain uses TRBV18 and TRBJ2-7; 8 bases are shared with TRBD1. This CDR3 spans 14 amino acids. The V segment lost 6 bases and the J segment 2 bases; nucleotides outside the gene matches: 6. Germline-derived CDR1 and CDR2 are KGHSH and LQKENI. In DNA, the CDR3 is TGTGCCAGCTCGCCCGACAGGGGCCCCTACGAGCAGTACTTC. Its protein is CASSPDRGPYEQYF.

This chain joins TRBV5-6 and TRBJ1-2; a possible D gene is TRBD1 (6 bases). The germline gives CDR1 SGHDT, CDR2 YYEEEE. The CDR3 runs 13 residues. V lost 5 bases, J lost 4 bases, and 12 bases lay in between. This chain's CDR3 is CASSTTGVYGYTF. In DNA, the CDR3 is TGTGCCAGCAGTACGACAGGTGTCTATGGCTACACCTTC. Based on the CDR3 plus reference TRBV5-6 and TRBJ1-2, the full variable domain is DAGVTQSPTHLIKTRGQQVTLRCSPKSGHDTVSWYQQALGQGPQFIFQYYEEEERQRGNFPDRFSGHQFPNYSSELNVNALLLGDSALYLCASSTTGVYGYTFGSGTRLTVV.

This chain joins TRBV7-2 and TRBJ2-3; tentative D call: TRBD2 (6 bases). CDR3 length: 17 amino acids. Per the germline V gene, CDR1 is SGHTA and CDR2 is FQGNSA. V shed 2 bases and J shed 1 base, with 16 bases lying between them. In nucleotides, the CDR3 is TGTGCCAGCAGCTTACAAAGCGGGTCACGAGGCACAGATACGCAGTATTTT. This encodes CASSLQSGSRGTDTQYF.

This clone was seen once. This sequence joins TRBV28 and TRBJ2-1, with 11 bases lining up with TRBD2. Germline V gene data show CDR1 as MDHEN and CDR2 as SYDVKM. The V segment lost 5 bases and the J segment 4 bases; nucleotides outside the gene matches: 7. The CDR3 consists of 16 residues. CDR3 protein: CASSRRTSGFYNEQFF. CDR3 DNA sequence: TGTGCCAGCAGTAGACGGACTAGCGGGTTTTACAATGAGCAGTTCTTC.

This chain joins TRBV6-6 and TRBJ1-4, with 7 bases fitting TRBD1. The CDR3 consists of 12 residues. CDR1 and CDR2 (germline): MNHNY, SVGAGI (reference sequence). The junction had 8 bases not matched to a gene; V was cut back by 6 bases and J by 13 bases. This CDR3 is CASRSPGQLLFF. CDR3 nucleotide sequence: TGTGCCAGCAGGAGCCCGGGACAGTTACTGTTTTTT.

The gene calls are TRBV19 and TRBJ1-5, with 10 bases aligning to TRBD1. The germline CDR1 and CDR2 sequences are LNHDA and SQIVND (reference sequence). The V gene end was trimmed by 4 bases and the J gene end by 6 bases; junction bases not matched to a gene: 6. There are 15 residues in the CDR3. CDR3 coding DNA: TGTGCCAGTAGTACCGGACAGGGGGTTCTTCAGCCCCAGCATTTT. The encoded protein is CASSTGQGVLQPQHF.

The chain links TRBV28 to TRBJ1-2; D is ambiguous. Germline assignment: CDR1 MDHEN and CDR2 SYDVKM. The CDR3 covers 12 residues. V was shortened by 7 bases and J by 4 bases, with 10 bases between the two germline ends. Written as DNA, the CDR3 is TGTGCCAGCAAAGGGCAGCTCTATGGCTACACCTTC. This sequence encodes CASKGQLYGYTF.